These 27 T cell receptor beta chains were all obtained from the same sample, sequenced in a study of T cells after yellow fever vaccination. TCRdb reprocessed the 5' RACE reads via MiXCR and lists one record per CDR3 protein. The sample has 400,000 to 650,000 distinct CDR3 sequences, around a fifth seen once. The sequenced sample was PBMCs, obtained about 20 days after the first yellow fever vaccination. The origin of the receptors is a man younger than 30 who received the YFV17D yellow fever vaccine.

This clonotype has just a few counts. Given a much more abundant clone one base away, this may be a read error. This chain uses TRBV4-2 with TRBJ2-5, with 12 bases that match TRBD2. V dropped 0 bases and J dropped 4; count of bases not matched to a gene: 0. CDR1 and CDR2 from the germline V gene are LGHNA and YNFKEQ. The CDR3 runs to 15 residues. The CDR3: CASSQELAGGETQYF. In nucleotides, the CDR3 is TGTGCCAGCAGCCAAGAACTAGCGGGGGGAGAGACCCAGTACTTC.

This clonotype came up a few times. In nucleotides, the CDR3 is TGCAGTGCTAGAGACCGGGGTGGGCTCGATGAGCAGTTCTTC. It translates to CSARDRGGLDEQFF. The chain has TRBV20-1 and TRBJ2-1; weak D call: TRBD2 (5 bases). V lost 0 bases to trimming and J lost 8 bases, with 14 bases between them. The CDR3 consists of 14 residues. Germline V gene data show CDR1 as DFQATT and CDR2 as SNEGSKA (reference sequence).

V and J are TRBV10-2 and TRBJ2-7; unclear D gene. Deletions cut 8 bases from V and 0 bases from J, with 14 bases between. The CDR3 has 14 residues. CDR1 and CDR2 (germline): WSHSY, SAAADI. The CDR3 sequence is CASGAIESSYEQYV. In DNA, the CDR3 is TGCGCCAGCGGAGCGATCGAGAGCTCCTACGAGCAGTACGTC.

The chain employs TRBV19 and TRBJ1-5, with D possibly matching TRBD1 (5 bases). Germline CDR1 and CDR2: LNHDA and SQIVND (reference sequence). V lost 6 bases to trimming and J lost 5 bases, with 11 bases between them. The CDR3 spans 13 residues. CDR3 sequence reads: CASRRGLDQPQHF. DNA for the CDR3: TGTGCCAGTAGAAGGGGCTTGGATCAGCCCCAGCATTTT.

This clonotype was seen ten or more times. This sequence joins TRBV6-5 and TRBJ1-6; possible D gene TRBD1, 6 bases. The V end lost 3 bases, the J end lost 7 bases, and 16 bases lay between the germline ends. The germline V gene has CDR1 MNHEY and CDR2 SVGAGI. The CDR3 runs to 16 residues. CDR3 protein: CASSYVGGGPNSPLHF. The CDR3 bases are TGTGCCAGCAGTTATGTGGGGGGCGGCCCGAATTCACCCCTCCACTTT.

On this clonotype: The junction and the germline gene differ at one end; a read error may be behind it. The chain recombines TRBV7-7 with TRBJ2-1, with D unresolved. CDR3 size: 16 residues. Germline V gene lookup returns CDR1 SSHAT and CDR2 FNYEAQ (reference sequence). CDR3 sequence (DNA): TGTGCTAGCAGCTTATCCCCAGAACCTACCTACAATGAGCAGTTCTTC. Translating gives CASSLSPEPTYNEQFF.

This clonotype was observed a few times. This rearrangement joins TRBV5-4 to TRBJ2-1; possible D gene TRBD1, 7 bases. Germline CDR1 SGHNT, CDR2 YYREEE (reference sequence). This CDR3 contains 14 residues. Trimming stripped 4 bases from V and 8 bases from J, with 16 bases between. This chain's CDR3 is CASSPTGDSHEQFF. CDR3 nucleotides: TGTGCCAGCAGCCCCACAGGGGACTCACATGAGCAGTTCTTC.

The V call is TRBV6-1, the J call TRBJ2-3; D is undetermined. From germline, CDR1 is MNHNS and CDR2 SASEGT. The CDR3 sequence is 14 residues long. Trimming took 5 bases from V and 2 from J, leaving 11 bases between them. CDR3 sequence reads: CASSPPEHTDTQYF. CDR3 DNA: TGTGCCAGCAGTCCGCCGGAACACACAGATACGCAGTATTTT.

This clonotype was detected a few times. This sequence joins TRBV30 and TRBJ1-1, with D possibly TRBD1 on 6 matching bases. Germline-derived CDR1 and CDR2 are GTSNPN and SVGIG (reference sequence). Trimming pared 4 bases from V and 10 bases from J, leaving 13 bases between. The CDR3 has 11 amino acids. The CDR3 loop is CAWNQGGGAFF. CDR3 DNA sequence: TGTGCCTGGAACCAGGGAGGGGGAGCTTTCTTT.

V gene TRBV28 combines with J gene TRBJ2-7; possibly TRBD2 for D (6 bases). The CDR3 has 16 amino acids. The ends were cut back, 5 bases at V and 5 bases at J, with 22 bases in the middle. Germline V gives CDR1 MDHEN, CDR2 SYDVKM. CDR3: CASSPPTGTGGNEQYV. Written as DNA, the CDR3 is TGTGCCAGCAGTCCACCGACCGGGACCGGAGGGAACGAGCAGTACGTC.

The genes are TRBV6-1 and TRBJ2-3; the D gene is possibly TRBD2 (5 bases). CDR3 length equals 15 residues. Trimming left V 6 bases short and J 0 bases short, with 13 bases between. CDR1 and CDR2 (germline): MNHNS, SASEGT. CDR3: CASSQREVSTDTQYF. The CDR3 DNA reads TGTGCCAGCAGCCAACGGGAAGTCAGCACAGATACGCAGTATTTT.

The chain couples TRBV25-1 to TRBJ1-2; 11 nucleotides line up with TRBD1. CDR3 size: 15 residues. Losses at the gene ends were 4 bases for V and 4 bases for J; bases not matched to a gene: 5. Germline V gene lookup returns CDR1 MGHDK and CDR2 SYGVNS. CDR3 bases: TGTGCCAGCAGTGCCGGACAGGGGGCCGTCTATGGCTACACCTTC. Protein sequence: CASSAGQGAVYGYTF.

This chain joins TRBV14 and TRBJ2-7; D might be TRBD1 (6 bases). Per the germline V gene, CDR1 is SGHDN and CDR2 is FVKESK. Trimming shortened V by 3 bases and J by 3 bases, and 12 bases separated the two germline ends. This CDR3 has 14 amino acids. CDR3 DNA: TGTGCCAGCAGCCATTCAGGGGCAATCTACGAGCAGTACTTC. Translation gives CASSHSGAIYEQYF.

This clonotype turned up a few times. The DNA of the CDR3 is TGTGCCAGCGGTGATGGCGATCGGGATACAGATACGCAGTATTTT. Its protein product is CASGDGDRDTDTQYF. The chain employs TRBV9 and TRBJ2-3, with TRBD2 as a possible D gene (5 bases). The V end lost 7 bases, the J end lost 3 bases, and 18 bases lay between the germline ends. The CDR3 contains 15 residues. CDR1 SGDLS and CDR2 YYNGEE come from the germline V gene.

This clonotype was seen more than once but under ten times. The gene calls are TRBV5-1 and TRBJ2-5; TRBD1 matches 9 bases. The CDR3 covers 14 residues. CDR1 is SGHRS and CDR2 is YFSETQ in the germline V gene. Unmatched junction bases numbered 4, after V lost 0 bases and J lost 7 bases. In DNA, the CDR3 is TGCGCCAGCAGCTTGGTGGGACAGGGCGGGACCCAGTACTTC. Encoded protein: CASSLVGQGGTQYF. Combining the CDR3 with reference TRBV5-1 and TRBJ2-5 gives the whole variable domain KAGVTQTPRYLIKTRGQQVTLSCSPISGHRSVSWYQQTPGQGLQFLFEYFSETQRNKGNFPGRFSGRQFSNSRSEMNVSTLELGDSALYLCASSLVGQGGTQYFGPGTRLLVL.

Many counts were recorded for this clonotype. J is TRBJ2-3 and V is TRBV27; 11 bases agree with TRBD2. Germline CDR1 MNHEY, CDR2 SMNVEV (reference sequence). The CDR3 totals 17 residues. The trim removed 2 bases at V and 4 bases at J, leaving 8 bases unmatched. The CDR3 protein is CASSLEGRSGGADTQYF. The DNA for the CDR3 is TGTGCCAGCAGTTTAGAGGGGCGTAGCGGGGGGGCAGATACGCAGTATTTT.

There are a few counts of this clonotype. The chain recombines TRBV7-9 with TRBJ2-7, with TRBD2 matching 9 bases. This CDR3 is built from 15 residues. Germline V gene sequence: CDR1 SEHNR, CDR2 FQNEAQ (reference sequence). With 4 bases clipped from V and 7 bases from J, the junction kept 11 bases outside the gene matches. In DNA form, the CDR3 reads TGTGCCAGCAGCTCTAGCGGGACCTCTTTTTTGGAGCAGTACGTC. Protein sequence: CASSSSGTSFLEQYV.

This clonotype showed up many times. The chain recombines TRBV9 with TRBJ1-5, with D tentatively TRBD1 (5 bases). V was trimmed by 1 base and J by 2 bases, leaving 10 bases between them. CDR3 length: 15 amino acids. Germline-derived CDR1 and CDR2 are SGDLS and YYNGEE. In DNA form, the CDR3 reads TGTGCCAGCAGCGTAACAGCAGGGCGCAATCAGCCCCAGCATTTT. Its protein is CASSVTAGRNQPQHF.

This clonotype occurred a few times. V is TRBV30 and J is TRBJ2-1, with D maybe TRBD2 (5 bases). This CDR3 region has 12 residues. Germline V CDR1 and CDR2: GTSNPN, SVGIG (reference sequence). V was shortened by 7 bases and J by 1 base, with 8 bases between the two germline ends. The CDR3 sequence is CASQRSYNEQFF. The CDR3 bases are TGTGCCTCCCAGCGGTCCTACAATGAGCAGTTCTTC.

The CDR3 sequence: CASSFESGYSYEQYV. The CDR3 DNA reads as TGTGCCAGCAGCTTCGAAAGCGGATACTCCTACGAGCAGTACGTC. The chain combines TRBV7-2 with TRBJ2-7; a weak D match, TRBD2 (5 bases). Trimming pared 3 bases from V and 0 bases from J, leaving 12 bases between. CDR1 and CDR2 from the germline V gene are SGHTA and FQGNSA. This CDR3 spans 15 amino acids.

This chain links TRBV29-1 with TRBJ2-1; 13 bases map to TRBD2. Per the germline V gene, CDR1 is SQVTM and CDR2 is ANQGSEA. With 4 bases clipped from V and 9 bases from J, the junction kept 9 bases outside the gene matches. The CDR3 covers 15 residues. The DNA of the CDR3 is TGCAGCGTTGCACCACTAGCGGGGGGGCCGGTTGAGCAGTTCTTC. This encodes CSVAPLAGGPVEQFF.

The chain recombines TRBV3-1 with TRBJ2-7; D could derive from TRBD1 or TRBD2 (5 bases each). There are 13 residues in the CDR3. Germline CDR1 reads LGHDT; CDR2 reads YNNKEL (reference sequence). The germline V and J ends were trimmed by 4 bases and 2 bases, with 9 bases remaining between them. Written as DNA, the CDR3 is TGTGCCAGCAGCCTGGGGGAAACCTACGAGCAGTACTTC. Translation gives CASSLGETYEQYF.

This clonotype was observed a handful of times. The V and J genes are TRBV19 and TRBJ2-1, with unresolved D. V was shortened by 3 bases and J by 8 bases, with 5 bases between the two germline ends. CDR3 size: 11 residues. Looked up from germline, CDR1 is LNHDA and CDR2 is SQIVND (reference sequence). This CDR3 reads CASSISYEQFF. DNA for the CDR3: TGTGCCAGTAGTATTTCCTATGAGCAGTTCTTC.

This rearrangement joins TRBV11-2 to TRBJ2-5; D is unresolved. The germline V gene has CDR1 SGHAT and CDR2 FQNNGV. This CDR3 comprises 12 residues. V lost 2 bases to trimming and J lost 2 bases, with 3 bases between them. The CDR3 DNA reads TGTGCCAGCAGCTTAATTCAAGAGACCCAGTACTTC. It encodes CASSLIQETQYF. Together with reference TRBV11-2 and TRBJ2-5, the CDR3 gives the full variable domain: EAGVAQSPRYKIIEKRQSVAFWCNPISGHATLYWYQQILGQGPKLLIQFQNNGVVDDSQLPKDRFSAERLKGVDSTLKIQPAKLEDSAVYLCASSLIQETQYFGPGTRLLVL.

A word on this clonotype: The junction does not match germline at one end; this may be a read error. The genes are TRBV7-2 and TRBJ2-2; TRBD2 aligns across 10 bases. Germline V gives CDR1 SGHTA, CDR2 FQGNSA. This CDR3 region has 16 residues. CDR3 nucleotides: TGTGCCAGCACCACAACTAGCGGGGTCCGCACCGGGGAGCTGTATTTT. Its translation: CASTTTSGVRTGELYF.

This clonotype was observed a few times. V gene TRBV5-4 combines with J gene TRBJ1-2; D may be TRBD1 (6 bases). Germline CDR1 and CDR2: SGHNT and YYREEE (reference sequence). The V and J ends lost 4 bases and 6 bases respectively, with 10 bases between them. The CDR3 totals 12 residues. CDR3 residues: CASSDRIDGYTF. Here the CDR3 DNA reads TGTGCCAGCAGCGACAGGATCGATGGCTACACCTTC. Full variable domain (outside the CDR3, taken from reference TRBV5-4 and TRBJ1-2): ETGVTQSPTHLIKTRGQQVTLRCSSQSGHNTVSWYQQALGQGPQFIFQYYREEENGRGNFPPRFSGLQFPNYSSELNVNALELDDSALYLCASSDRIDGYTFGSGTRLTVV.

The rearrangement uses TRBV6-1 and TRBJ2-7, with 14 bases that match TRBD2. The CDR3 totals 16 residues. Per the germline V gene, CDR1 is MNHNS and CDR2 is SASEGT. V shed 6 bases and J 4 bases; nucleotides not matched to a gene: 8. The CDR3 loop is CASRRATSGGAYEQYV. CDR3 DNA sequence: TGTGCCAGCAGACGTGCGACTAGCGGGGGGGCTTACGAGCAGTACGTC.